This TCR beta chain originates from a study of T cell repertoires in cytomegalovirus infection. In the study overall: Through public TCR beta signatures, both CMV infection and matching HLA type were indicated. Regarding the study as a whole: Of the TCR beta families, the public ones yielded a cumulative frequency that identified carriers of CMV plus the relevant HLA.

Each CDR3 protein gets one entry after TCRdb re-called the reads with MiXCR. The sample lists 170,000 or so distinct CDR3 sequences; roughly an eighth were seen once. The V end lost 2 bases, the J end lost 3 bases, and 8 bases lay between the germline ends. This CDR3 region has 14 residues. Germline loops: CDR1 SGHTA, CDR2 FQGNSA. This clonotype was seen ten or more times. What it recognizes is unknown. The chain has TRBV7-2 and TRBJ2-1; the D is unclear. This clonotype originated in a human donor in good health (CMV status not recorded). Some clones in this sample may be carry-over from other donors' samples. Sequencing input: PBMCs. CDR3 DNA sequence: TGTGCCAGCAGCTTACAACTGGACTACAATGAGCAGTTCTTC. Translation gives CASSLQLDYNEQFF. Full variable domain (missing parts from reference TRBV7-2 and TRBJ2-1): GAGVSQSPSNKVTEKGKDVELRCDPISGHTALYWYRQSLGQGLEFLIYFQGNSAPDKSGLPSDRFSAERTGGSVSTLTIQRTQQEDSAVYLCASSLQLDYNEQFFGPGTRLTVL.